The 16 T cell receptor beta chains listed next were all sequenced from one sample in a study of shared clonotypes between healthy human individuals. Some clones are missing from TCRdb's copy, which holds only in-frame ones; the method was immunoSEQ multiplex PCR. The sample holds 950,000 to 1,100,000 clones; around four fifths are singletons and the top ten take less than 1.5%. The sample consisted of memory CD4+ T cells sorted from blood. Subset indicated: CD45RA-negative fraction. The receptors shown here come from a man in his late teens or twenties in good health.

The genes are TRBV9 and TRBJ1-2; D perhaps matches TRBD1 (6 bases). CDR3 length: 15 amino acids. V was pared by 4 bases and J by 2 bases, with 15 bases between. From germline, CDR1 is SGDLS and CDR2 YYNGEE. The CDR3 loop reads CASSMHTGGNYGYTF. CDR3 sequence (DNA): TGTGCCAGCAGCATGCATACCGGGGGCAACTATGGCTACACCTTC. The full variable domain, completed using reference TRBV9 and TRBJ1-2, is DSGVTQTPKHLITATGQRVTLRCSPRSGDLSVYWYQQSLDQGLQFLIQYYNGEERAKGNILERFSAQQFPDLHSELNLSSLELGDSALYFCASSMHTGGNYGYTFGSGTRLTVV.

The V call is TRBV19, the J call TRBJ2-6, with 8 bases lining up with TRBD1. This CDR3 is built from 17 residues. In germline, CDR1 is LNHDA, CDR2 SQIVND (reference sequence). Germline trimming cut 6 bases from V and 1 base from J; bases unmatched to any gene: 8. The CDR3: CASRPTGVSSGANVLTF. The DNA of the CDR3 is TGTGCCAGTAGACCGACAGGGGTATCATCTGGGGCCAACGTCCTGACTTTC.

The rearrangement joins TRBV5-1 to TRBJ2-3; 8 bases are shared with TRBD2. Germline trimming cut 5 bases from V and 4 bases from J; bases unmatched to any gene: 12. Germline lookup yields CDR1 SGHRS and CDR2 YFSETQ. This CDR3 region has 16 residues. CDR3 amino acids: CASSPGGLGVADTQYF. The CDR3 coding sequence is TGCGCCAGCAGTCCGGGGGGACTAGGTGTCGCAGATACGCAGTATTTT.

In its sample, this clone was seen many times. V is TRBV30 and J is TRBJ1-2, with D unresolved. Trimming took 0 bases from V and 4 from J, leaving 9 bases between them. Germline lookup yields CDR1 GTSNPN and CDR2 SVGIG (reference sequence). This CDR3 is 13 amino acids long. CDR3 DNA: TGTGCCTGGAGTGTTGAGGCAGCCTATGGCTACACCTTC. Protein product: CAWSVEAAYGYTF.

This chain joins TRBV6-7 and TRBJ1-6; TRBD1 agrees at 9 bases. TRBV6-7 is known as an ORF, though its function is uncertain. Trimming took 4 bases from V and 6 from J; bases not matched to a gene: 10. This CDR3 comprises 17 residues. CDR3 residues: CASSSKVQGATNSPLHF. The CDR3 DNA is TGTGCCAGCAGTTCTAAGGTACAGGGGGCAACTAATTCACCCCTCCACTTT.

This clone was counted once. The gene calls are TRBV28 and TRBJ1-1; 11 bases agree with TRBD1. The J segment lost 9 bases and the V segment lost 6 bases, leaving 6 bases of the junction unmatched. The length of the CDR3 is 13 residues. Germline CDR1 reads MDHEN; CDR2 reads SYDVKM. CDR3 in DNA: TGTGCCAGCAGCTCCGGACAGGGGGCAAAAGCTTTCTTT. This encodes CASSSGQGAKAFF.

The rearrangement uses TRBV7-9 and TRBJ2-4, with D uncertain. Germline lookup yields CDR1 SEHNR and CDR2 FQNEAQ (reference sequence). The V end lost 3 bases, the J end lost 0 bases, and 12 bases lay between the germline ends. The CDR3 has 16 residues. The DNA for the CDR3 is TGTGCCAGCAGCTTCGGCAGCACTCTAGCCAAAAACATTCAGTACTTC. The encoded protein is CASSFGSTLAKNIQYF.

This clone came up many times. The chain links TRBV2 to TRBJ1-1; 7 bases are a match to TRBD1. The CDR3 length is 15 residues. Trimming cost V 2 bases and J 1 base; bases outside gene matches: 4. The germline V gene encodes CDR1 SNHLY and CDR2 FYNNEI. CDR3 amino acids: CASSEIGDRNTEAFF. The CDR3 DNA follows: TGTGCCAGCAGTGAAATAGGGGACAGGAACACTGAAGCTTTCTTT.

The chain uses TRBV7-9 and TRBJ2-1, with 12 nucleotides matching TRBD2. The CDR3 has 16 amino acids. V dropped 4 bases and J dropped 5; count of bases not matched to a gene: 6. The germline V gene has CDR1 SEHNR and CDR2 FQNEAQ (reference sequence). The CDR3 nucleotides read TGTGCCAGCAGCTCCTACAGACTAGCGGGGGACAATGAGCAGTTCTTC. This codes for CASSSYRLAGDNEQFF.

There are many counts of this clone. The chain links TRBV6-5 to TRBJ2-2; D unresolved. Germline V gene data show CDR1 as MNHEY and CDR2 as SVGAGI. Between the trimmed V and J ends, which lost 6 bases and 8 bases, there was a span of 13 bases. This CDR3 region has 13 residues. The DNA for the CDR3 is TGTGCCAGCAGACCGGAATCTAGGGGGGAGCTGTTTTTT. Its protein product is CASRPESRGELFF.

This chain joins TRBV29-1 and TRBJ2-3; D is uncertain. Germline values: CDR1 SQVTM, CDR2 ANQGSEA. This CDR3 has 11 amino acids. V was clipped by 5 bases and J by 4 bases, with 7 bases between them. The CDR3 here is CSVWSPDTQYF. The CDR3 nucleotides read TGCAGCGTTTGGAGTCCAGATACGCAGTATTTT.

The V gene is TRBV10-1, the J gene TRBJ2-1; maybe TRBD1 (5 bases). The V end was cut by 7 bases, the J end by 7 bases, with 14 bases between. CDR1 is WNHNN, CDR2 SYGVQD, per germline (reference sequence). The CDR3 is 13 residues long. Written as DNA, the CDR3 is TGCGCCAGCATAGGACAAGGAGTAAATGAGCAGTTCTTC. Amino acids: CASIGQGVNEQFF.

The chain carries TRBV6-1 and TRBJ1-5; no clear D gene. Germline CDR1 reads MNHNS; CDR2 reads SASEGT. This CDR3 spans 15 amino acids. V shed 6 bases and J shed 3 bases, with 15 bases lying between them. The CDR3 DNA reads as TGTGCCAGCAGCGCAGGAGGGTCTCTCAATCAGCCCCAGCATTTT. Translated: CASSAGGSLNQPQHF.

The chain has TRBV30 and TRBJ2-1; 12 nucleotides agree with TRBD2. Germline values: CDR1 GTSNPN, CDR2 SVGIG (reference sequence). J lost 9 bases, V lost 4 bases, and 16 bases had no gene match. The CDR3 runs 17 residues. CDR3: CAWNLRASGGAKGEQFF. CDR3 nucleotide sequence: TGTGCCTGGAACCTAAGGGCTAGCGGGGGGGCAAAGGGTGAGCAGTTCTTC.

The rearrangement joins TRBV27 to TRBJ2-6, with D perhaps TRBD1 (6 bases). The CDR3 runs to 18 residues. The V end lost 0 bases, the J end lost 0 bases, and 12 bases lay between the germline ends. CDR1 MNHEY and CDR2 SMNVEV come from the germline V gene (reference sequence). The CDR3 sequence: CASSLSRGLGSGANVLTF. The DNA of the CDR3 is TGTGCCAGCAGTTTATCGAGGGGGTTGGGCTCTGGGGCCAACGTCCTGACTTTC.

The CDR3 DNA follows: TGTGCCAGAAGCTTGAAACCGACAGCCCGGGCCACTGGAAACACCATATATTTT. Its protein product is CARSLKPTARATGNTIYF. The genes are TRBV5-3 and TRBJ1-3, with D possibly being TRBD1 (5 bases). TRBV5-3 is identified as an open reading frame with a role that is uncertain. The CDR3 is 18 residues long. Trimming removed 1 base from V and 2 bases from J, with 19 bases in between.